The 7 T cell receptor beta chains given below trace back to one sample, sequenced in a study of response to subunit inactivated influenza vaccine. Each CDR3 protein is one row after TCRdb ran MiXCR on the RT-PCR reads. The sample lists about 520,000 distinct CDR3 sequences, approximately 7.7% occurring once. The sample here was PBMCs from blood, taken less than 30 months after vaccination. Source of these receptors: a man aged 45 to 70 who received an inactivated influenza vaccine.

The V call is TRBV4-3, the J call TRBJ1-4, with 9 bases that match TRBD1. Germline-derived CDR1 and CDR2 are LGHNA and YSLEER. The J segment lost 7 bases and the V segment lost 2 bases, leaving 8 bases of the junction unmatched. The CDR3 contains 16 residues. The CDR3 nucleotides read TGCGCCAGCAGCCAAAAGCCGGGGACAGGGAGTGAAAAACTGTTTTTT. Translation gives CASSQKPGTGSEKLFF.

At least ten counts were recorded for this clonotype. The V and J genes are TRBV12-3 or TRBV12-4 and TRBJ1-5; tentative D call: TRBD1 (6 bases). V was trimmed by 8 bases and J by 3 bases, leaving 14 bases between them. This CDR3 comprises 14 residues. CDR3 sequence: CASGEGQPNQPQHF. CDR3 sequence (DNA): TGTGCCAGCGGGGAAGGACAGCCCAATCAGCCCCAGCATTTT.

The chain employs TRBV20-1 and TRBJ2-1; D is possibly TRBD1 (6 bases). This CDR3 contains 19 residues. The V end was cut by 3 bases, the J end by 2 bases, with 26 bases between. Germline V gene sequence: CDR1 DFQATT, CDR2 SNEGSKA (reference sequence). The CDR3 sequence is CSARLRGVRQGWAYNEQFF. The DNA of the CDR3 is TGCAGTGCTAGGCTCCGCGGCGTTCGCCAGGGGTGGGCCTACAATGAGCAGTTCTTC.

The DNA of the CDR3 is TGCAGTGCTAGGGGCTACAGGGGTGCCAAAAACATTCAGTACTTC. It encodes CSARGYRGAKNIQYF. The chain has TRBV20-1 and TRBJ2-4; the match to TRBD1 covers 7 bases. The CDR3 length is 15 residues. V trimming: 3 bases; J trimming: 1 base; junction bases outside the gene matches: 6. Germline lookup yields CDR1 DFQATT and CDR2 SNEGSKA (reference sequence).

This sequence joins TRBV7-9 and TRBJ2-3; possibly TRBD1 or TRBD2 for D (5 bases each). CDR1 and CDR2 from the germline V gene are SEHNR and FQNEAQ (reference sequence). This CDR3 is built from 14 residues. V lost 6 bases and J 0 bases, leaving 10 bases between the germline ends. The CDR3 region is CASSYRTSTDTQYF. The CDR3 region has the DNA TGTGCCAGCAGTTACAGGACTAGCACAGATACGCAGTATTTT.

The sample holds many counts of this clonotype. This CDR3 is CASSRLGTSGINEQFF. The CDR3, as DNA: TGTGCCAGCAGCCGACTGGGGACTAGCGGGATCAATGAGCAGTTCTTC. This chain joins TRBV12-3 or TRBV12-4 and TRBJ2-1; 13 bases line up with TRBD2. This CDR3 spans 16 amino acids. The V gene end was trimmed by 6 bases and the J gene end by 6 bases; junction bases not matched to a gene: 8.

This chain uses TRBV4-3 with TRBJ2-3; perhaps TRBD2 as D (6 bases). V gave up 2 bases and J gave up 2 bases, with 14 bases separating them. Germline lookup yields CDR1 LGHNA and CDR2 YSLEER. The CDR3 is made up of 16 amino acids. Here the CDR3 DNA reads TGCGCCAGCAGCCAACCCCGGAGGGCCGACACAGATACGCAGTATTTT. As protein: CASSQPRRADTDTQYF.